This entry lists 25 T cell receptor beta chains sequenced from one sample in a study of blood T cell repertoires in COVID-19. Clones were read by immunoSEQ multiplex PCR, and TCRdb kept only the in-frame ones, dropping some. The repertoire consists of 210,000 or so clones, with 80% to 90% occurring once and the leading ten covering more than 3%. Specimen: PBMCs or T cells enriched from blood (not recorded which). The receptor source for this set is a woman in her 30s who had been exposed to COVID-19.

The chain has TRBV2 and TRBJ1-5, with no clear D. The germline V gene has CDR1 SNHLY and CDR2 FYNNEI. The CDR3 runs to 12 residues. V was clipped by 1 base and J by 6 bases, with 4 bases between them. The DNA for the CDR3 is TGTGCCAGCAGTGAAGGACTTCAGCCCCAGCATTTT. It yields the protein CASSEGLQPQHF.

The V and J genes are TRBV10-2 and TRBJ2-1; 10 bases are a match to TRBD2. The CDR3 is made up of 16 amino acids. CDR1 is WSHSY, CDR2 SAAADI, per germline. V lost 8 bases, J lost 2 bases, and 9 bases stayed unmatched. The CDR3 bases are TGCGCCAGCGGGCTCACCGGACTAGCGGCCTACAATGAGCAGTTCTTC. Protein: CASGLTGLAAYNEQFF.

The chain is built from TRBV29-1 and TRBJ2-1, with unresolved D. Deletions cut 2 bases from V and 3 bases from J, with 5 bases between. The CDR3 length is 12 residues. Looked up from germline, CDR1 is SQVTM and CDR2 is ANQGSEA. CDR3 nucleotides: TGCAGCGTTGAACCCCACTACAATGAGCAGTTCTTC. As protein: CSVEPHYNEQFF.

This chain links TRBV30 with TRBJ2-2; the D gene is possibly TRBD2 (5 bases). Germline CDR1 reads GTSNPN; CDR2 reads SVGIG (reference sequence). Trimming pared 5 bases from V and 3 bases from J, leaving 10 bases between. The CDR3 covers 13 residues. DNA for the CDR3: TGTGCCTGGCTGGGGAGTCACACCGGGGAGCTGTTTTTT. This gives the protein CAWLGSHTGELFF. The whole variable domain, remainder taken from reference TRBV30 and TRBJ2-2, is SQTIHQWPATLVQPVGSPLSLECTVEGTSNPNLYWYRQAAGRGLQLLFYSVGIGQISSEVPQNLSASRPQDRQFILSSKKLLLSDSGFYLCAWLGSHTGELFFGEGSRLTVL.

DNA of the CDR3: TGTGCCAGCAGTCGGGGGACAGGTGAAAAGACCCAGTACTTC. Translated, it gives CASSRGTGEKTQYF. The J gene is TRBJ2-5, the V gene TRBV6-5; 8 nucleotides match TRBD1. In germline, CDR1 is MNHEY, CDR2 SVGAGI. V gave up 5 bases and J gave up 6 bases; unmatched junction bases: 8. The CDR3 spans 14 residues.

The chain uses TRBV19 and TRBJ1-6; D is perhaps TRBD1 (6 bases). The ends were cut back, 7 bases at V and 10 bases at J, with 20 bases in the middle. Germline CDR1 reads LNHDA; CDR2 reads SQIVND (reference sequence). This CDR3 is built from 15 residues. The CDR3 sequence: CASTPGAVRGSPLHF. CDR3 sequence (DNA): TGTGCCAGTACCCCCGGGGCAGTCAGGGGATCACCCCTCCACTTT.

This clone occurred once. V is TRBV19 and J is TRBJ1-1; D call uncertain. CDR3 size: 13 residues. CDR1 is LNHDA, CDR2 SQIVND, per germline (reference sequence). V was shortened by 4 bases and J by 1 base, with 7 bases between the two germline ends. The CDR3, as DNA: TGTGCCAGTAGTAGGGAGTGGAACACTGAAGCTTTCTTT. Protein sequence: CASSREWNTEAFF.

This clone was seen more than once but under ten times. CDR3 nucleotide sequence: TGTGCCACCAGCAGAGATTGGGCAGGACTAACTAATCAGCCCCAGCATTTT. As protein: CATSRDWAGLTNQPQHF. The J gene is TRBJ1-5, the V gene TRBV15; D is undetermined. There are 17 residues in the CDR3. Germline values: CDR1 LNHNV, CDR2 YYDKDF (reference sequence). V was shortened by 0 bases and J by 4 bases, with 16 bases between the two germline ends.

The chain couples TRBV5-1 to TRBJ2-7; 8 nucleotides agree with TRBD1. V trimming: 4 bases; J trimming: 6 bases; junction bases outside the gene matches: 12. This CDR3 is 15 amino acids long. CDR1 and CDR2 (germline): SGHRS, YFSETQ. Written as DNA, the CDR3 is TGCGCCAGCAGCCTCAGGACAGGGAAGGGTAGCGAGCAGTACTTC. Translating it yields CASSLRTGKGSEQYF. The variable domain in full, completed from reference TRBV5-1 and TRBJ2-7, reads KAGVTQTPRYLIKTRGQQVTLSCSPISGHRSVSWYQQTPGQGLQFLFEYFSETQRNKGNFPGRFSGRQFSNSRSEMNVSTLELGDSALYLCASSLRTGKGSEQYFGPGTRLTVT.

This clone appeared a single time. This rearrangement joins TRBV6-2 or TRBV6-3 to TRBJ2-1; 14 nucleotides line up with TRBD2. V lost 2 bases and J lost 15; bases outside the gene matches: 3. The germline CDR1 and CDR2 sequences are MNHEY and SVGEGT. The CDR3 covers 13 residues. This CDR3 reads CASSYGLAGGWFF. The CDR3 region has the DNA TGTGCCAGCAGTTACGGACTAGCGGGAGGATGGTTCTTC.

The CDR3, as DNA: TGCGCCAGCACCCGGGGACTAGGATACAATGAGCAGTTCTTC. Translated, it gives CASTRGLGYNEQFF. The gene calls are TRBV10-2 and TRBJ2-1, with 8 bases matching TRBD2. Per the germline V gene, CDR1 is WSHSY and CDR2 is SAAADI. The V and J ends lost 7 bases and 4 bases, in that order; junction bases with no gene match: 6. There are 14 residues in the CDR3.

The V and J genes are TRBV2 and TRBJ2-2; D is possibly TRBD1 (5 bases). CDR1 and CDR2 from the germline V gene are SNHLY and FYNNEI. There are 13 residues in the CDR3. With 3 bases removed from V and 7 bases from J, the gap between germline ends came to 9 bases. The CDR3 protein is CASSDVGVGELFF. As DNA, the CDR3 is TGTGCCAGCAGTGATGTAGGGGTCGGGGAGCTGTTTTTT. The whole variable domain, filled in from reference TRBV2 and TRBJ2-2, reads EPEVTQTPSHQVTQMGQEVILRCVPISNHLYFYWYRQILGQKVEFLVSFYNNEISEKSEIFDDQFSVERPDGSNFTLKIRSTKLEDSAMYFCASSDVGVGELFFGEGSRLTVL.

The V and J genes are TRBV7-2 and TRBJ2-7, with D tentatively TRBD2 (6 bases). Trimming took 1 base from V and 2 from J, leaving 12 bases between them. This CDR3 contains 15 residues. Germline V gene sequence: CDR1 SGHTA, CDR2 FQGNSA. CDR3 DNA sequence: TGTGCCAGCAGCTTAGGGGGTGGCGGGGCCTACGAGCAGTACTTC. Translated: CASSLGGGGAYEQYF. The full variable domain, completed using reference TRBV7-2 and TRBJ2-7, is GAGVSQSPSNKVTEKGKDVELRCDPISGHTALYWYRQSLGQGLEFLIYFQGNSAPDKSGLPSDRFSAERTGGSVSTLTIQRTQQEDSAVYLCASSLGGGGAYEQYFGPGTRLTVT.

This chain connects TRBV6-4 to TRBJ2-3; 9 bases fit TRBD2. The CDR3 runs to 16 residues. Germline CDR1 MRHNA, CDR2 SNTAGT. Trimming removed 2 bases from V and 6 bases from J; junction bases left unmatched: 9. The CDR3 DNA sequence: TGTGCCAGCAGTGACGGGATAGCGGGAGCGCTCGATACGCAGTATTTT. This encodes CASSDGIAGALDTQYF.

The V call is TRBV21-1, the J call TRBJ1-4; the table names TRBD1, a call not compared with the DNA. TRBV21-1 is a pseudogene. CDR3 length: 14 amino acids. The CDR3 DNA reads as TGTGCCAGCAGCAAACGGACAGGGAAGGGAAAACTGTTTTTT. It translates to CASSKRTGKGKLFF.

This clone was counted only a few times. The chain links TRBV9 to TRBJ2-1; tentatively, D is TRBD1 (6 bases). This CDR3 is built from 14 residues. Germline assignment: CDR1 SGDLS and CDR2 YYNGEE. Trimming shortened V by 0 bases and J by 6 bases, and 10 bases separated the two germline ends. CDR3 protein: CASSVALRGNEQFF. The CDR3, as DNA: TGTGCCAGCAGCGTAGCTCTCAGGGGCAATGAGCAGTTCTTC.

As for this clone: One end of the junction varies from germline; a read error may be responsible. J is TRBJ2-7 and V is TRBV14, with TRBD2 identical over 8 bases. This CDR3 comprises 12 residues. Germline lookup yields CDR1 SGHDN and CDR2 FVKESK. CDR3 loop: CASSLGGDGRFF. The CDR3 nucleotides are TGTGCCAGCAGCCTCGGGGGGGACGGGCGTTTCTTC.

The CDR3 region is CAWSYSGRTDEQFF. CDR3 bases: TGTGCCTGGAGTTATAGCGGGAGAACAGATGAGCAGTTCTTC. The rearrangement uses TRBV30 and TRBJ2-1, with 9 bases aligning to TRBD2. This CDR3 contains 14 residues. The junction had 7 bases not matched to a gene; V was cut back by 2 bases and J by 8 bases. Per the germline V gene, CDR1 is GTSNPN and CDR2 is SVGIG (reference sequence).

The V call is TRBV29-1, the J call TRBJ2-1, with 12 nucleotides matching TRBD2. The CDR3 totals 14 residues. In germline, CDR1 is SQVTM, CDR2 ANQGSEA. J lost 2 bases, V lost 6 bases, and 2 bases had no gene match. CDR3 nucleotide sequence: TGCAGCGTGTCTAGCGGGAGGGCCTACAATGAGCAGTTCTTC. Translating it yields CSVSSGRAYNEQFF.

The chain recombines TRBV10-3 with TRBJ1-2; 10 bases match TRBD1. This CDR3 has 13 amino acids. The V segment lost 6 bases and the J segment 13 bases; nucleotides outside the gene matches: 11. Germline lookup yields CDR1 ENHRY and CDR2 SYGVKD. The CDR3, as DNA: TGTGCCATCAGAGGGACAGGGGCGCTTATCTTCACCTTC. Translation gives CAIRGTGALIFTF.

As to this clone: Other DNA sequences in this specimen translate into the identical CDR3. The chain carries TRBV6-1 and TRBJ1-2; maybe TRBD1 (5 bases). The CDR3 is made up of 13 amino acids. Trimming left V 2 bases short and J 4 bases short, with 8 bases between. Germline V gives CDR1 MNHNS, CDR2 SASEGT. CDR3 protein: CASSETGGYGYTF. The CDR3 bases are TGTGCCAGCAGTGAAACGGGGGGCTATGGCTACACCTTC.

The genes are TRBV6-5 and TRBJ1-5; the D is unclear. Trimming cost V 5 bases and J 3 bases, with 8 bases left between them. In germline, CDR1 is MNHEY, CDR2 SVGAGI. CDR3 length: 13 amino acids. The CDR3: CASSTAFNQPQHF. CDR3 in DNA: TGTGCCAGCAGTACAGCTTTCAATCAGCCCCAGCATTTT.

The chain employs TRBV28 and TRBJ2-5; D is possibly TRBD1 (6 bases). CDR3 size: 16 residues. Between the trimmed V and J ends, which lost 5 bases and 4 bases, there was a span of 20 bases. CDR1 MDHEN and CDR2 SYDVKM come from the germline V gene. The CDR3 bases are TGTGCCAGCAGTCCGCTCAGGGGATTGGTAGGAGAGACCCAGTACTTC. Its translation is CASSPLRGLVGETQYF.

The chain recombines TRBV4-2 with TRBJ1-4, with D uncertain. Trimming took 0 bases from V and 8 from J, leaving 7 bases between them. The germline V gene encodes CDR1 LGHNA and CDR2 YNFKEQ. The CDR3 sequence is 13 residues long. The CDR3 sequence: CASSQEIGEKLFF. The DNA for the CDR3 is TGTGCCAGCAGCCAAGAGATTGGCGAAAAACTGTTTTTT.

This clone was observed once. J is TRBJ2-7 and V is TRBV3-1 (or the pseudogene TRBV3-2); 13 bases are a match to TRBD2. V was pared by 4 bases and J by 3 bases, with 6 bases of the junction left unmatched. CDR3 size: 16 residues. CDR1 LGHDT and CDR2 YNNKEL come from the germline V gene (reference sequence). The DNA of the CDR3 is TGTGCCAGCAGCCGTCGACTAGCGGGAGGTTTCTACGAGCAGTACTTC. As protein: CASSRRLAGGFYEQYF.